This T cell receptor beta chain derives from a study of control samples from healthy donors and cancer patients. This clone turned up a few times. The CDR3 totals 14 residues. Germline V gene data show CDR1 as KGHDR and CDR2 as SFDVKD. Trimming took 4 bases from V and 3 from J, leaving 11 bases between them. Method: immunoSEQ multiplex PCR; TCRdb's copy keeps in-frame clones and lacks some. The sample has about 53,000 clones; about 90% are singletons. This receptor was obtained from a man aged 55 to 70 with head and neck cancer. The chain carries TRBV24-1 and TRBJ1-2, with no clear D. Sample: PBMCs. CDR3 DNA sequence: TGTGCCACCAGTGACCTCGGACGGGACTATGGCTACACCTTC. This sequence encodes CATSDLGRDYGYTF.